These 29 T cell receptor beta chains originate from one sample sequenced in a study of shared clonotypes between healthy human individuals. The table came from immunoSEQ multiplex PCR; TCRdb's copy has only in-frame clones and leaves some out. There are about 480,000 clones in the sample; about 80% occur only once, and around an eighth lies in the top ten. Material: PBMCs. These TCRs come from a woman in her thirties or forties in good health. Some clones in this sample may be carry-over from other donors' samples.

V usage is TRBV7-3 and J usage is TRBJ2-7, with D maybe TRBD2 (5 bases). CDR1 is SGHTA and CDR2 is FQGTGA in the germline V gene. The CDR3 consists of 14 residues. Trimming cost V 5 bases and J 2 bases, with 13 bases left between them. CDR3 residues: CASSLRLAPYEQYF. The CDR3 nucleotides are TGTGCCAGCAGCCTACGCCTAGCTCCCTACGAGCAGTACTTC.

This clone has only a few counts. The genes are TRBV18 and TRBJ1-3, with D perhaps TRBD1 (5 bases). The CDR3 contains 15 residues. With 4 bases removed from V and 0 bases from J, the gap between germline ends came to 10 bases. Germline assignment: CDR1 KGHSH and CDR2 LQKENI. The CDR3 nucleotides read TGTGCCAGCTCACTCTCAGGGACCTCTGGAAACACCATATATTTT. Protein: CASSLSGTSGNTIYF.

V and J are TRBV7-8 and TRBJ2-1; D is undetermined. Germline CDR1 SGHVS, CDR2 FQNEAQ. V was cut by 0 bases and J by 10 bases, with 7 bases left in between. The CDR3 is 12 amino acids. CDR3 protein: CASSLANMEQFF. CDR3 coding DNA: TGTGCCAGCAGCTTAGCAAACATGGAGCAGTTCTTC.

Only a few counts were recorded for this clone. The CDR3, as DNA: TGTGCCAGCAGCTCGGGAAATCAGAAAGCAGATACGCAGTATTTT. This encodes CASSSGNQKADTQYF. This sequence joins TRBV7-2 and TRBJ2-3; maybe TRBD2 (5 bases). Trimming pared 4 bases from V and 4 bases from J, leaving 15 bases between. The CDR3 runs 15 residues. CDR1 and CDR2 (germline): SGHTA, FQGNSA.

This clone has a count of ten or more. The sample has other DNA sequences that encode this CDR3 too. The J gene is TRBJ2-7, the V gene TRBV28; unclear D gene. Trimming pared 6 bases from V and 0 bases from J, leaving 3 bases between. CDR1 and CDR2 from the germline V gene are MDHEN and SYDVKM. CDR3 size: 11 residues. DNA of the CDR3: TGTGCCAGCAGCTCCTCCTACGAGCAGTACTTC. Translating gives CASSSSYEQYF.

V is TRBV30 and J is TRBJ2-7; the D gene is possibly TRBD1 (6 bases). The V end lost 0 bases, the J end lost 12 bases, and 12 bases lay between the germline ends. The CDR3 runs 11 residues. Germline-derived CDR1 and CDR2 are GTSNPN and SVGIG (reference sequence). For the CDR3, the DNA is TGTGCCTGGAGTGTATCTGGGGGCGCGTACTTC. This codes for CAWSVSGGAYF.

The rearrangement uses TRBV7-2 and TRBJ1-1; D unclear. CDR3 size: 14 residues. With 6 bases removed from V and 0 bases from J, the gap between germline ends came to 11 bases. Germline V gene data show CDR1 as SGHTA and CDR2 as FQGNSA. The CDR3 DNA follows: TGTGCCAGCAGGCCGGGCCTCATGAACACTGAAGCTTTCTTT. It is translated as CASRPGLMNTEAFF. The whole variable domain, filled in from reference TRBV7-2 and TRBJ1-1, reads GAGVSQSPSNKVTEKGKDVELRCDPISGHTALYWYRQSLGQGLEFLIYFQGNSAPDKSGLPSDRFSAERTGGSVSTLTIQRTQQEDSAVYLCASRPGLMNTEAFFGQGTRLTVV.

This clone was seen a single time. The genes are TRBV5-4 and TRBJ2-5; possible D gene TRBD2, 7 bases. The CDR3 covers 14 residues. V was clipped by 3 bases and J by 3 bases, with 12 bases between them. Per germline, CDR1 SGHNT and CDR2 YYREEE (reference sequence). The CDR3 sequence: CASSSGGGEETQYF. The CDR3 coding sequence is TGTGCCAGCAGCTCTGGGGGGGGCGAAGAGACCCAGTACTTC.

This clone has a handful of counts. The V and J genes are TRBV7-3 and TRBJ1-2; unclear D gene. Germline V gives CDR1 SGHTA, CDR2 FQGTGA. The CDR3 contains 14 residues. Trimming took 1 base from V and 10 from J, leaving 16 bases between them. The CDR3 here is CASSLSTGKEAYTF. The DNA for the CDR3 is TGTGCCAGCAGCTTAAGTACGGGAAAGGAAGCCTACACCTTC.

CDR3 coding DNA: TGTGCCAGCAGTGAAGAACTAGCGGGGGAACAAGAGACCCAGTACTTC. It codes for CASSEELAGEQETQYF. The J gene is TRBJ2-5, the V gene TRBV6-1; 11 bases map to TRBD2. Germline V lookup: CDR1 MNHNS, CDR2 SASEGT. The CDR3 extends over 16 amino acids. The ends lost 1 base at V and 2 bases at J; junction bases unmatched: 3.

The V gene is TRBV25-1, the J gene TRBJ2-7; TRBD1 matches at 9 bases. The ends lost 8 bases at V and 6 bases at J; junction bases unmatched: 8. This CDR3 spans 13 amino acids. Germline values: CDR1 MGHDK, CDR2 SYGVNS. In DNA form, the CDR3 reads TGTGCCAGCTCCCGGGACAGGGTTTCCGAGCAGTACTTC. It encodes CASSRDRVSEQYF.

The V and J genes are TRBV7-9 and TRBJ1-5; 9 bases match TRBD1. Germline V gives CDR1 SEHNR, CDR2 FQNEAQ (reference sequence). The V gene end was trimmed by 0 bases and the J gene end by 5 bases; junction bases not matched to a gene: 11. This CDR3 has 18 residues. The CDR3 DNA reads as TGTGCCAGCAGCTTAGCGGGTAGACAGGGGGTGATGGATCAGCCCCAGCATTTT. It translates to CASSLAGRQGVMDQPQHF. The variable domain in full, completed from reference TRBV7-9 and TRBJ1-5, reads DTGVSQNPRHKITKRGQNVTFRCDPISEHNRLYWYRQTLGQGPEFLTYFQNEAQLEKSRLLSDRFSAERPKGSFSTLEIQRTEQGDSAMYLCASSLAGRQGVMDQPQHFGDGTRLSIL.

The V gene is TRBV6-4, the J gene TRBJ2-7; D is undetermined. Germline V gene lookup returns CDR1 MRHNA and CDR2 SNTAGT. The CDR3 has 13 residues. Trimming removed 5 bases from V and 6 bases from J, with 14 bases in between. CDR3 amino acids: CASSPDGAGEQYF. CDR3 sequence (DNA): TGTGCCAGCAGTCCGGACGGAGCTGGCGAGCAGTACTTC.

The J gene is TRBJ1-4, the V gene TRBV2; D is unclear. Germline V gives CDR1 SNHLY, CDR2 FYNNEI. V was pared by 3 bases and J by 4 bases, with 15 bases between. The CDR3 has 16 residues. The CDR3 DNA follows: TGTGCCAGCAGTGAGAGAGTGGCCAGGCTTAATGAAAAACTGTTTTTT. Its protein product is CASSERVARLNEKLFF.

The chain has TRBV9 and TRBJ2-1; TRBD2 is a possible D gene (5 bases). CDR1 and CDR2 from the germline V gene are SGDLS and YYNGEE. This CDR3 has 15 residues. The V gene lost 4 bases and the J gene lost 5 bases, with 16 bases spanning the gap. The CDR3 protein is CASSPLHGKDNEQFF. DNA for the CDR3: TGTGCCAGCAGCCCTTTGCACGGGAAGGACAATGAGCAGTTCTTC.

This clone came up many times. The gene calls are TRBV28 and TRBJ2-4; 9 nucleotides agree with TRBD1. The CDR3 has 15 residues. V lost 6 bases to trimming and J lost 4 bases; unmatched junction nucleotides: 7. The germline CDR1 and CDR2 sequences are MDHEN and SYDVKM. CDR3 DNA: TGTGCCAGCAGCCCACCGGGACAGGGAAAAAACATTCAGTACTTC. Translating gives CASSPPGQGKNIQYF.

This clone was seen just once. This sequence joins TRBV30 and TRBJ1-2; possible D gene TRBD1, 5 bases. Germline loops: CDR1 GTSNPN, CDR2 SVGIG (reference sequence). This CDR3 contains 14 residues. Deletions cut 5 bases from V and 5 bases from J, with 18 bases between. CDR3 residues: CAWQNEGQGYGYTF. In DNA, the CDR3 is TGTGCCTGGCAAAATGAGGGGCAGGGATATGGCTACACCTTC.

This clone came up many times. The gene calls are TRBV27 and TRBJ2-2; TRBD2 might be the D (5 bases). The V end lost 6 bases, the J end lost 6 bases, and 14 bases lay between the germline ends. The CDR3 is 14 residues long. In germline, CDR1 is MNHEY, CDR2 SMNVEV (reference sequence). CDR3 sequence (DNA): TGTGCCAGCAGGTCCTGGGAGAAGGCCGGGGAGCTGTTTTTT. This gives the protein CASRSWEKAGELFF.

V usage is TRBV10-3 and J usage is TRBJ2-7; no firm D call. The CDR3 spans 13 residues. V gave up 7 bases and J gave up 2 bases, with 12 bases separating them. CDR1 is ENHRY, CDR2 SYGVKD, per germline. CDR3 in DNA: TGTGCCATCATGAGCAGTCCCCCCTACGAGCAGTACTTC. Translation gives CAIMSSPPYEQYF.

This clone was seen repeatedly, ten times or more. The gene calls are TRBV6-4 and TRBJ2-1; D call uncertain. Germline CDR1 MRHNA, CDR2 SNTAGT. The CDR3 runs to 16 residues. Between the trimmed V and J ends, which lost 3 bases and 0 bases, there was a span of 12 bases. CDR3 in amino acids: CASSESVDRSYNEQFF. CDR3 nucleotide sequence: TGTGCCAGCAGTGAATCCGTCGATCGCTCCTACAATGAGCAGTTCTTC.

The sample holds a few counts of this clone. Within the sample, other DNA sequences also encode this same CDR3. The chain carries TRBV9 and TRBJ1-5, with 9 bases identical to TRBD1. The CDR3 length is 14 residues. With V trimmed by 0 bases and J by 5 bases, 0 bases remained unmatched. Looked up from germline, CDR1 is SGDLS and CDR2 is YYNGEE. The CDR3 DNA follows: TGTGCCAGCAGCGTAGGGACAGGGGATCAGCCCCAGCATTTT. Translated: CASSVGTGDQPQHF. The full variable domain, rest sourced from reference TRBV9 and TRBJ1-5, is DSGVTQTPKHLITATGQRVTLRCSPRSGDLSVYWYQQSLDQGLQFLIQYYNGEERAKGNILERFSAQQFPDLHSELNLSSLELGDSALYFCASSVGTGDQPQHFGDGTRLSIL.

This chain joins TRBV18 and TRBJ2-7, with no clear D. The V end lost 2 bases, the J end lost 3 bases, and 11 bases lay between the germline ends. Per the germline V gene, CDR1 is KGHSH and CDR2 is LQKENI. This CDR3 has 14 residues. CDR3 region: CASSPTGKDYEQYF. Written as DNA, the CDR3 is TGTGCCAGCTCACCAACCGGAAAGGACTACGAGCAGTACTTC.

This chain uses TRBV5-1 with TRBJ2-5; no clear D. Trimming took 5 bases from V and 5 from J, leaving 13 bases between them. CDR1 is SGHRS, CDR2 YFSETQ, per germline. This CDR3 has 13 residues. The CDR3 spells CASRMSQSETQYF. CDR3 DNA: TGCGCCAGCAGGATGTCGCAGTCGGAGACCCAGTACTTC.

The CDR3 protein is CASRLGQGVVQPQHF. CDR3 DNA sequence: TGTGCCAGCAGGCTGGGACAGGGGGTAGTTCAGCCCCAGCATTTT. V gene TRBV2 combines with J gene TRBJ1-5; the match to TRBD1 covers 11 bases. Trimming took 6 bases from V and 6 from J; bases not matched to a gene: 7. The germline CDR1 and CDR2 sequences are SNHLY and FYNNEI. CDR3 length: 15 residues.

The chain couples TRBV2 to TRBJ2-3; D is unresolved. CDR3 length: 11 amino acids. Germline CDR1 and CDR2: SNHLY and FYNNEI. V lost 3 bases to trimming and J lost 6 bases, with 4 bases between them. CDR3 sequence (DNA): TGTGCCAGCAGTGATACGGATACGCAGTATTTT. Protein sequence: CASSDTDTQYF.

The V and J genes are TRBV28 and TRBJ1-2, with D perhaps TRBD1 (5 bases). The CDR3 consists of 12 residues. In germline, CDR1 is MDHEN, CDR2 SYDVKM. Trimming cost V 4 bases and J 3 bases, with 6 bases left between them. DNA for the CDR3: TGTGCCAGCAGTTGGGGGGACTATGGCTACACCTTC. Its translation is CASSWGDYGYTF.

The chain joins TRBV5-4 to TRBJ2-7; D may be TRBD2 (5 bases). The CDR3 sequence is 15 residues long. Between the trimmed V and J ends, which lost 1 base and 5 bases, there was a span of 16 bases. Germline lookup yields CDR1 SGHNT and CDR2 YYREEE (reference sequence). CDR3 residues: CASSLSAGVSDEQYF. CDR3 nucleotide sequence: TGTGCCAGCAGCTTGTCGGCCGGGGTTTCGGACGAGCAGTACTTC. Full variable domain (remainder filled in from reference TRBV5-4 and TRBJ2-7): ETGVTQSPTHLIKTRGQQVTLRCSSQSGHNTVSWYQQALGQGPQFIFQYYREEENGRGNFPPRFSGLQFPNYSSELNVNALELDDSALYLCASSLSAGVSDEQYFGPGTRLTVT.

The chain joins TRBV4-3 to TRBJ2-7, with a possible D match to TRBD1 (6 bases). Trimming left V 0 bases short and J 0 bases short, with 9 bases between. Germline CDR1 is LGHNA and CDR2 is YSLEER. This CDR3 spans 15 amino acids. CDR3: CASSQDRQDSYEQYF. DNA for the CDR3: TGCGCCAGCAGCCAAGATAGACAGGACTCCTACGAGCAGTACTTC.

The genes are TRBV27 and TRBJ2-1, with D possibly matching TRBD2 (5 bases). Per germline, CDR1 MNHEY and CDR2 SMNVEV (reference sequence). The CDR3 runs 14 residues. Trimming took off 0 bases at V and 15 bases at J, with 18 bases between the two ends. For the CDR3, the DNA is TGTGCCAGCAGTTTATCCCTAACTAGTTTTAGGGCGTTCTTC. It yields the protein CASSLSLTSFRAFF.